The clone carrying this T cell receptor (beta chain) was recorded at least ten times. The antigen remains unidentified. These data come from a study of response to subunit inactivated influenza vaccine. Study-wide findings and caveats: After each seasonal influenza vaccination, few new T cells are recruited, the authors suggested.

CDR3 size: 12 residues. Germline lookup yields CDR1 MNHNS and CDR2 SASEGT. Trimming removed 11 bases from V and 3 bases from J, with 13 bases in between. TCRdb called the RT-PCR reads again in MiXCR, with one record for every CDR3 protein. The data hold more than 450,000 distinct CDR3 sequences, with around 11% observed a single time. These data are also associated with another study on T cells expressing NK-cell markers. From that study: Beta-chain TCR cDNA was generated via 5'RACE template switching with UMIs. The TCR beta repertoires originated in sorted CD3+CD56+NKG2C+, CD3+CD56+NKG2C- and CD3+CD56-NKG2C+ T cells. HCMV serostatus: seven of eight sequenced donors positive, one negative. Top CD8+ clonotypes included the dominant CD3+CD56+NKG2C+ clonotypes in roughly 6 donors.

The receptor was derived from a man between 45 and 60 years old who received an inactivated influenza vaccine. The sequencing used PBMCs from blood, collected on the day of vaccination. This chain uses TRBV6-1 with TRBJ1-2, with D uncertain. The CDR3: CAGSNNYYGYTF. The CDR3 bases are TGTGCCGGGAGTAACAACTACTATGGCTACACCTTC.